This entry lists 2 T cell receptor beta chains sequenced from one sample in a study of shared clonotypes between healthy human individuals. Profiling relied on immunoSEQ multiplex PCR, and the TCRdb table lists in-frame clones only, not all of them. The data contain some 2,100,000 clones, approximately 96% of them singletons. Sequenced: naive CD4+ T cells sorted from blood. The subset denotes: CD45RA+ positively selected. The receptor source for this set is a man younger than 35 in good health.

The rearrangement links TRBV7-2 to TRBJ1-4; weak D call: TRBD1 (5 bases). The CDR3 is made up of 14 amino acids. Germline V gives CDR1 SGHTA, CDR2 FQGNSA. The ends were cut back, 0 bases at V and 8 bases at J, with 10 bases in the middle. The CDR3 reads CASSLALQDEKLFF. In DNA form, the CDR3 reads TGTGCCAGCAGCTTAGCATTACAGGACGAAAAACTGTTTTTT.

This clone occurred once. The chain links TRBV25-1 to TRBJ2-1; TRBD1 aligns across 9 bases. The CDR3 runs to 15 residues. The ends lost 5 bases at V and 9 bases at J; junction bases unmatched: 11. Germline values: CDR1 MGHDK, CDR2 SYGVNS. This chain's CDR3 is CASSTGTGSSGEQFF. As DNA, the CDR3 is TGTGCCAGCAGTACCGGGACAGGGTCTTCGGGTGAGCAGTTCTTC. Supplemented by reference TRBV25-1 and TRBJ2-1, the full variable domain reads EADIYQTPRYLVIGTGKKITLECSQTMGHDKMYWYQQDPGMELHLIHYSYGVNSTEKGDLSSESTVSRIRTEHFPLTLESARPSHTSQYLCASSTGTGSSGEQFFGPGTRLTVL.